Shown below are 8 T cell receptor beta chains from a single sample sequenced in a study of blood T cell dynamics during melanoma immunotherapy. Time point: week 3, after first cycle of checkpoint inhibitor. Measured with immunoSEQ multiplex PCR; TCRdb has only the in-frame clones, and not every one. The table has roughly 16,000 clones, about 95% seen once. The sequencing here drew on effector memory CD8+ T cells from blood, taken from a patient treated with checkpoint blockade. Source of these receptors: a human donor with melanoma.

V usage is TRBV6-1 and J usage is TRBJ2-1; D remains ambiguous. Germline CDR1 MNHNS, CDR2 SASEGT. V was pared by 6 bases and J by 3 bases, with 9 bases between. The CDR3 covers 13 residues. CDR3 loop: CASSPRSYNEQFF. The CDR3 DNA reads TGTGCCAGCAGCCCCAGGAGCTACAATGAGCAGTTCTTC.

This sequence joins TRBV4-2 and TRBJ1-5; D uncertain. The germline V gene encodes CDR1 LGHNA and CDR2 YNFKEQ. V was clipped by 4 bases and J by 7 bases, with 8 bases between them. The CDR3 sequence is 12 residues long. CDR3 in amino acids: CASSPQCQPQHF. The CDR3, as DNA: TGTGCCAGCAGCCCCCAGTGCCAGCCCCAGCATTTT.

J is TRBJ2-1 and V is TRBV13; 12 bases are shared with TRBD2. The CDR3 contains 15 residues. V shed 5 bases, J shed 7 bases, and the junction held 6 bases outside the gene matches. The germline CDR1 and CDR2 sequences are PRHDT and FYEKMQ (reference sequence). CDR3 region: CASSPSGRAANEQFF. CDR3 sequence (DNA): TGTGCCAGCAGCCCTAGCGGGAGGGCCGCAAATGAGCAGTTCTTC.

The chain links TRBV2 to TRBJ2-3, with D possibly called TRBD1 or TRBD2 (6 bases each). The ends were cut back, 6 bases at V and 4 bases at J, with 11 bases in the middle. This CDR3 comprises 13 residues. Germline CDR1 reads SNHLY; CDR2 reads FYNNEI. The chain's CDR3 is CASRGGASDTQYF. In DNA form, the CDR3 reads TGTGCCAGCAGGGGGGGCGCCTCAGATACGCAGTATTTT.

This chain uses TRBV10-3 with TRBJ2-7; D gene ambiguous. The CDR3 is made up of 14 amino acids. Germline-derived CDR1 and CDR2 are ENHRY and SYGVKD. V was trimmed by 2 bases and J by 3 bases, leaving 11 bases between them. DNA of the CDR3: TGTGCCATCAGTGAGGCCACGAACAACTACGAGCAGTACTTC. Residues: CAISEATNNYEQYF.

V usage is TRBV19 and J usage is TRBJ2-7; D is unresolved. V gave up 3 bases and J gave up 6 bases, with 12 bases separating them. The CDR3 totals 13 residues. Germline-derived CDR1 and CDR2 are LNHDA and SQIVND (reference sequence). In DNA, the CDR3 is TGTGCCAGTAGTATCTGGTCAACCTCCGAGCAGTACTTC. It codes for CASSIWSTSEQYF.

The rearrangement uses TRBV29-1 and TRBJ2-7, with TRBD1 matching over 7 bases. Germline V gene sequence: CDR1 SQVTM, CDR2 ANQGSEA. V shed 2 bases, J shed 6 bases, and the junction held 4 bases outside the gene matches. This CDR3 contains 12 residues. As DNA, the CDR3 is TGCAGCGTTGAAAGGGACAGCCGCGAGCAGTACTTC. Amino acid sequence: CSVERDSREQYF.

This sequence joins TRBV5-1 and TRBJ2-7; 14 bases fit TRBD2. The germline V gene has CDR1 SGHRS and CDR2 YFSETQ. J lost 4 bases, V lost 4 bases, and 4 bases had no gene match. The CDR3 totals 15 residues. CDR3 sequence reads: CASSLRTSGRYEQYF. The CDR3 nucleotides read TGCGCCAGCAGCCTGCGGACTAGCGGGAGGTACGAGCAGTACTTC.